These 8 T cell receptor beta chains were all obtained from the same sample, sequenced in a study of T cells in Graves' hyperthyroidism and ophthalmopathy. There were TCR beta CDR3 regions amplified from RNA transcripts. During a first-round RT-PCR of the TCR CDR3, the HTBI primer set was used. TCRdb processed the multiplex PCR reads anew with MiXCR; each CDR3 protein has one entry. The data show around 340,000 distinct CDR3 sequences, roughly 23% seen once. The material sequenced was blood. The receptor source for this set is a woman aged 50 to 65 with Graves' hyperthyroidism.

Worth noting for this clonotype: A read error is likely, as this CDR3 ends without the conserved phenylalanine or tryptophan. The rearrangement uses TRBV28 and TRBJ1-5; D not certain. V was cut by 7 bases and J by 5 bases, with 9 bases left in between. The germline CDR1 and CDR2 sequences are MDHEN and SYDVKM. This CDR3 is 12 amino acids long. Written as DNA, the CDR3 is TGTGCCAGCACCCTATCCTATCAGCCCCAGCATTCT. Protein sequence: CASTLSYQPQHS.

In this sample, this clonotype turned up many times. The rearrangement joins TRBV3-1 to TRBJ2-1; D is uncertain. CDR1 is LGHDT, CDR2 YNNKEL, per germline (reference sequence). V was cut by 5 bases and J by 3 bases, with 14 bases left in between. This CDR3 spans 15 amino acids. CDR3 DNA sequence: TGTGCCAGCAGCGGTACAGCGTCCAACTACAATGAGCAGTTCTTC. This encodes CASSGTASNYNEQFF.

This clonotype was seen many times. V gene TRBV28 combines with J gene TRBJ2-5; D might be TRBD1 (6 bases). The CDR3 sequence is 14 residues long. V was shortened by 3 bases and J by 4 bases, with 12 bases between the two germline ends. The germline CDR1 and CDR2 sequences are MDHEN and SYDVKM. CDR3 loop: CASSLQGNRETQYF. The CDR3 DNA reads TGTGCCAGCAGTTTGCAGGGGAATCGAGAGACCCAGTACTTC.

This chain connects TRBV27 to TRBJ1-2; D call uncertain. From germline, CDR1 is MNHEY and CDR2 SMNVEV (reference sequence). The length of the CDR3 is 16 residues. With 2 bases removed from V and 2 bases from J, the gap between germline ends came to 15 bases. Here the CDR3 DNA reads TGTGCCAGCAGTTTAGTCCCCCCCCCTCACAACTATGGCTACACCTTC. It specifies CASSLVPPPHNYGYTF.

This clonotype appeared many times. The CDR3 region is CSARGGNTIYF. The CDR3 DNA sequence: TGCAGTGCTAGGGGAGGAAACACCATATATTTT. The chain couples TRBV20-1 to TRBJ1-3, with D uncertain. There are 11 residues in the CDR3. The germline V gene encodes CDR1 DFQATT and CDR2 SNEGSKA (reference sequence). The V and J ends lost 3 bases and 4 bases respectively, with 4 bases between them.

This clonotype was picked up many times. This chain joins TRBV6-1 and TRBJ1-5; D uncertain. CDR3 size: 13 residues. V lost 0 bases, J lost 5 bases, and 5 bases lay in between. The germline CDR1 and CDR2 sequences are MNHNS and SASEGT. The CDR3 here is CASSEASDQPQHF. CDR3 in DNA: TGTGCCAGCAGTGAAGCGTCGGATCAGCCCCAGCATTTT.

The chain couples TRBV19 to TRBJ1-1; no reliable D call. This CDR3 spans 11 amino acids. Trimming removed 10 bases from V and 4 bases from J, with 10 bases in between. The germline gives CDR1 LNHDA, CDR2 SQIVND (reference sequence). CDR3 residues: CATAGSTEAFF. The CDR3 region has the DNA TGTGCCACTGCAGGTTCCACTGAAGCTTTCTTT.

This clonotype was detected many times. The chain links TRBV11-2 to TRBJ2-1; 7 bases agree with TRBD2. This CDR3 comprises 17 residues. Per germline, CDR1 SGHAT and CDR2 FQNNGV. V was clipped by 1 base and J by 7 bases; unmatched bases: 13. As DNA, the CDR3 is TGTGCCAGCAGCTTAGTCCGACGGGGGAGGGCTGGAAATGAGCAGTTCTTC. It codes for CASSLVRRGRAGNEQFF.